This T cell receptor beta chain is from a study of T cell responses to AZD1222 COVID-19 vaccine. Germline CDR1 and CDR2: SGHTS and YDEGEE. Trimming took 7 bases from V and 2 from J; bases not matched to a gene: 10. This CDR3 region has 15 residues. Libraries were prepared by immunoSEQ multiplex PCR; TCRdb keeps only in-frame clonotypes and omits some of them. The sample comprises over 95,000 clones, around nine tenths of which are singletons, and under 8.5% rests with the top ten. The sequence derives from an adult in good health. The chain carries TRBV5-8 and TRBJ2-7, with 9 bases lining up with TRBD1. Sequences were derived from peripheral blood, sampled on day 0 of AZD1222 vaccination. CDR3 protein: CASPSRDRVAYEQYF. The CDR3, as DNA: TGTGCCAGCCCCAGCCGGGACAGGGTAGCCTACGAGCAGTACTTC.